This T cell receptor beta chain was sequenced for a study of memory CD4+ T cells and cytomegalovirus serostatus. Study as a whole: Of the healthy Belgian adults, 9 or 10 were CMV seropositive and 20 to 30 seronegative.

Trimming cost V 0 bases and J 0 bases, with 7 bases left between them. CDR3 length: 15 amino acids. Germline-derived CDR1 and CDR2 are SGHKS and YYEKEE (reference sequence). Here immunoSEQ multiplex PCR was the method, and the copy in TCRdb shows in-frame clones only, minus some. The table lists about 67,000 clones, more than 75% of them singletons, with approximately 4.5% in the top ten. As for this clone: What it binds is unknown.

The sort gate was single viable CD3+CD4+CD8-CD45RO+ cells for memory CD4+ T cells. Total CD4+ T cells were enriched by CD4 positive selection. Whole-study findings and limits: A US-trained random forest predicted CMV serostatus with median AUC around 0.9. About 40% of the roughly 160 known CMV-associated TCRbeta sequences appeared in CD4+ memory.

The chain is built from TRBV5-5 and TRBJ2-1, with D hard to call. Specimen: memory CD4+ T cells from blood. The receptor was isolated from an adult in good health and CMV-seropositive. The CDR3 sequence: CASSLGQFSYNEQFF. The CDR3 DNA reads as TGTGCCAGCAGCTTGGGTCAATTCTCCTACAATGAGCAGTTCTTC.